This is a list of T cell receptor beta chains from one sample in a study of cytomegalovirus exposure and HLA in healthy donors. Using immunoSEQ multiplex PCR, the repertoire was profiled, and TCRdb retains in-frame clones only, with some absent. The sample yields about 140,000 clones, 73% seen once. The sample taken for sequencing was PBMCs. These receptors were taken from a woman aged 40 to 50 in good health and CMV-seronegative. Each CDR3 is given with its conserved first and last residue. D genes are given only for firm matches. Not every row has a clone size; where given, it reads once, few, many or a size class.

J gene: TRBJ2-3; D gene: TRBD1; V gene: TRBV27; clone size: NA; CDR3 protein: CASSSGQYSSTDTQYF; CDR3 DNA: TGTGCCAGCAGTTCGGGACAGTATTCTAGCACAGATACGCAGTATTTT
J gene: TRBJ2-3; D gene: TRBD1; V gene: TRBV19; clone size: NA; CDR3 protein: CASSIMGQGIDTQYF; CDR3 DNA: TGTGCCAGTAGTATAATGGGACAGGGCATAGATACGCAGTATTTT
J gene: TRBJ2-1; D gene: NA; V gene: TRBV4-3; clone size: NA; CDR3 protein: CASSRVGRDNEQFF; CDR3 DNA: TGCGCCAGCAGCCGGGTTGGGAGAGACAATGAGCAGTTCTTC
J gene: TRBJ1-5; D gene: TRBD1; V gene: TRBV25-1; clone size: NA; CDR3 protein: CASSAKGQGNQPQHF; CDR3 DNA: TGTGCCAGCAGTGCCAAAGGACAGGGGAATCAGCCCCAGCATTTT
J gene: TRBJ1-3; D gene: NA; V gene: TRBV5-1; clone size: NA; CDR3 protein: CASSLGTNSGNTIYF; CDR3 DNA: TGCGCCAGCAGCTTGGGGACTAACTCTGGAAACACCATATATTTT
J gene: TRBJ2-7; D gene: TRBD1; V gene: TRBV5-1; clone size: NA; CDR3 protein: CASRGQGADGEQYF; CDR3 DNA: TGCGCCAGCAGAGGCCAGGGGGCGGACGGCGAGCAGTACTTC
J gene: TRBJ1-1; D gene: TRBD1; V gene: TRBV19; clone size: NA; CDR3 protein: CASNMAGGTEAFF; CDR3 DNA: TGTGCCAGTAATATGGCAGGGGGCACTGAAGCTTTCTTT
J gene: TRBJ2-2; D gene: TRBD1; V gene: TRBV10-3; clone size: NA; CDR3 protein: CAINRQGNTGELFF; CDR3 DNA: TGTGCCATCAACCGACAGGGAAACACCGGGGAGCTGTTTTTT
J gene: TRBJ2-1; D gene: NA; V gene: TRBV6-1; clone size: NA; CDR3 protein: CASAYDRSEYNEQFF; CDR3 DNA: TGTGCCAGCGCTTATGACAGGAGCGAATACAATGAGCAGTTCTTC
J gene: TRBJ1-6; D gene: TRBD1; V gene: TRBV27; clone size: NA; CDR3 protein: CASSPRTGVDYNSPLHF; CDR3 DNA: TGTGCCAGCAGTCCCCGGACAGGGGTAGACTATAATTCACCCCTCCACTTT
J gene: TRBJ1-2; D gene: NA; V gene: TRBV7-6; clone size: NA; CDR3 protein: CASSLALGRNYGYTF; CDR3 DNA: TGTGCCAGCAGCTTAGCTCTCGGCAGGAACTATGGCTACACCTTC
J gene: TRBJ1-5; D gene: NA; V gene: TRBV19; clone size: NA; CDR3 protein: CASSMMLGQPQHF; CDR3 DNA: TGTGCCAGTAGTATGATGTTGGGCCAGCCCCAGCATTTT
J gene: TRBJ1-3; D gene: NA; V gene: TRBV7-9; clone size: NA; CDR3 protein: CASSFPQDGSGNTIYF; CDR3 DNA: TGTGCCAGCAGCTTCCCCCAGGATGGCTCTGGAAACACCATATATTTT
J gene: TRBJ1-2; D gene: NA; V gene: TRBV28; clone size: NA; CDR3 protein: CASSDEGYGYTF; CDR3 DNA: TGTGCCAGCAGTGATGAGGGATATGGCTACACCTTC
J gene: TRBJ1-1; D gene: TRBD1; V gene: TRBV27; clone size: NA; CDR3 protein: CASSFKQGWGDTEAFF; CDR3 DNA: TGTGCCAGCAGTTTTAAACAGGGGTGGGGTGATACTGAAGCTTTCTTT
J gene: TRBJ1-4; D gene: NA; V gene: TRBV4-1; clone size: NA; CDR3 protein: CASSQDRTNEKLFF; CDR3 DNA: TGCGCCAGCAGCCAAGACAGAACTAATGAAAAACTGTTTTTT
J gene: TRBJ2-7; D gene: TRBD2; V gene: TRBV5-1; clone size: few; CDR3 protein: CASSLGASGAYEQYF; CDR3 DNA: TGCGCCAGCAGCTTGGGGGCTAGCGGGGCCTACGAGCAGTACTTC
J gene: TRBJ2-1; D gene: TRBD2; V gene: TRBV4-1; clone size: NA; CDR3 protein: CASRQLLAGNNNEQFF; CDR3 DNA: TGCGCCAGCAGACAGTTGCTAGCGGGAAATAACAATGAGCAGTTCTTC
J gene: TRBJ2-2; D gene: NA; V gene: TRBV5-5; clone size: once; CDR3 protein: CASSLDQGLLPNTGELFF; CDR3 DNA: TGTGCCAGCAGCTTGGACCAGGGCCTACTTCCGAACACCGGGGAGCTGTTTTTT
J gene: TRBJ1-1; D gene: TRBD1; V gene: TRBV11-2; clone size: NA; CDR3 protein: CASSSHRGRNAEAFF; CDR3 DNA: TGTGCCAGCAGCTCACACAGGGGGCGCAACGCTGAAGCTTTCTTT
J gene: TRBJ1-5; D gene: TRBD1; V gene: TRBV6-1; clone size: NA; CDR3 protein: CASSYDRGYQPQHF; CDR3 DNA: TGTGCCAGCAGCTATGACAGGGGCTATCAGCCCCAGCATTTT
J gene: TRBJ2-7; D gene: NA; V gene: TRBV5-1; clone size: few; CDR3 protein: CASSFVSDRYEQYF; CDR3 DNA: TGCGCCAGCAGCTTCGTTAGCGATCGGTACGAGCAGTACTTC
J gene: TRBJ1-4; D gene: NA; V gene: TRBV19; clone size: NA; CDR3 protein: CASSIFPISTNEKLFF; CDR3 DNA: TGTGCCAGTAGTATATTCCCCATTTCAACTAATGAAAAACTGTTTTTT
J gene: TRBJ1-2; D gene: NA; V gene: TRBV5-8; clone size: NA; CDR3 protein: CASTLPGGGRTLGYYGYTF; CDR3 DNA: TGTGCCAGCACCTTACCCGGCGGGGGTAGAACCTTGGGTTACTATGGCTACACCTTC
J gene: TRBJ2-3; D gene: NA; V gene: TRBV13; clone size: NA; CDR3 protein: CASSLVGAGGTDTQYF; CDR3 DNA: TGTGCCAGCAGCTTAGTGGGGGCTGGTGGCACAGATACGCAGTATTTT
J gene: TRBJ1-5; D gene: TRBD1; V gene: TRBV28; clone size: NA; CDR3 protein: CASSPGQGAILNQPQHF; CDR3 DNA: TGTGCCAGCAGCCCTGGACAGGGGGCTATCCTCAATCAGCCCCAGCATTTT
J gene: TRBJ2-1; D gene: TRBD1; V gene: TRBV4-1; clone size: NA; CDR3 protein: CASSRDSVNEQFF; CDR3 DNA: TGCGCCAGCAGTCGGGACAGCGTTAATGAGCAGTTCTTC
J gene: TRBJ1-6; D gene: NA; V gene: TRBV7-9; clone size: NA; CDR3 protein: CASSLVESSYNSPLHF; CDR3 DNA: TGTGCCAGCAGCTTAGTGGAGAGCTCCTATAATTCACCCCTCCACTTT
J gene: TRBJ1-2; D gene: NA; V gene: TRBV6-1; clone size: NA; CDR3 protein: CASRSTRGNYGYTF; CDR3 DNA: TGTGCCAGCAGGTCAACCAGGGGAAACTATGGCTACACCTTC
J gene: TRBJ2-3; D gene: NA; V gene: TRBV6-6; clone size: many; CDR3 protein: CASTRLEHSTDTQYF; CDR3 DNA: TGTGCCAGCACCCGGCTAGAACATAGCACAGATACGCAGTATTTT
J gene: TRBJ2-3; D gene: TRBD1; V gene: TRBV29-1; clone size: NA; CDR3 protein: CSVEVSGQGVDTQYF; CDR3 DNA: TGCAGCGTTGAAGTCTCGGGACAGGGGGTAGATACGCAGTATTTT
J gene: TRBJ1-5; D gene: TRBD1; V gene: TRBV7-8; clone size: NA; CDR3 protein: CASSLDRAGNQPQHF; CDR3 DNA: TGTGCCAGCAGCCTAGACAGGGCGGGCAATCAGCCCCAGCATTTT
J gene: TRBJ1-1; D gene: NA; V gene: TRBV28; clone size: NA; CDR3 protein: CASSLNVREAFF; CDR3 DNA: TGTGCCAGCAGTTTAAACGTCAGAGAAGCTTTCTTT
J gene: TRBJ2-3; D gene: NA; V gene: TRBV2; clone size: few; CDR3 protein: CASRGQNTQYF; CDR3 DNA: TGTGCCAGCAGAGGACAAAATACGCAGTATTTT
J gene: TRBJ2-1; D gene: NA; V gene: TRBV6-1; clone size: NA; CDR3 protein: CASRLGREQFF; CDR3 DNA: TGTGCCAGCAGACTCGGGAGAGAGCAGTTCTTC
J gene: TRBJ1-1; D gene: NA; V gene: TRBV27; clone size: few; CDR3 protein: CASSRGWDTEAFF; CDR3 DNA: TGTGCCAGCAGCAGGGGTTGGGACACTGAAGCTTTCTTT
J gene: TRBJ2-1; D gene: NA; V gene: TRBV6-5; clone size: once; CDR3 protein: CASSYSGYSEQFF; CDR3 DNA: TGTGCCAGCAGTTACTCTGGGTACAGCGAGCAGTTCTTC
J gene: TRBJ1-2; D gene: NA; V gene: TRBV5-4; clone size: NA; CDR3 protein: CASSLRGDYGYTF; CDR3 DNA: TGTGCCAGCAGCTTGCGGGGGGACTATGGCTACACCTTC
J gene: TRBJ1-5; D gene: NA; V gene: TRBV4-2; clone size: NA; CDR3 protein: CASSQDRTDQPQHF; CDR3 DNA: TGTGCCAGCAGCCAAGATCGTACAGATCAGCCCCAGCATTTT
J gene: TRBJ1-2; D gene: NA; V gene: TRBV19; clone size: NA; CDR3 protein: CASIDTGNYGYTF; CDR3 DNA: TGTGCCAGTATCGATACCGGGAACTATGGCTACACCTTC
J gene: TRBJ2-1; D gene: NA; V gene: TRBV10-1; clone size: NA; CDR3 protein: CASSETPRGSSYNEQFF; CDR3 DNA: TGCGCCAGCAGTGAGACCCCCCGGGGGAGCTCCTACAATGAGCAGTTCTTC
J gene: TRBJ1-1; D gene: NA; V gene: TRBV14; clone size: NA; CDR3 protein: CASSQGLDSLNTEAFF; CDR3 DNA: TGTGCCAGCAGCCAAGGCCTGGACAGCCTGAACACTGAAGCTTTCTTT
J gene: TRBJ1-1; D gene: TRBD1; V gene: TRBV5-1; clone size: NA; CDR3 protein: CASSPDRGEAFF; CDR3 DNA: TGCGCCAGCAGCCCGGACAGGGGTGAAGCTTTCTTT
J gene: TRBJ2-5; D gene: TRBD2; V gene: TRBV4-1; clone size: NA; CDR3 protein: CASSQELAGGSRETQYF; CDR3 DNA: TGCGCCAGCAGCCAAGAGCTAGCGGGGGGATCAAGGGAGACCCAGTACTTC
J gene: TRBJ1-1; D gene: NA; V gene: TRBV2; clone size: few; CDR3 protein: CASSVMGEGNTEAFF; CDR3 DNA: TGTGCCAGCAGTGTTATGGGGGAGGGGAACACTGAAGCTTTCTTT
J gene: TRBJ2-3; D gene: TRBD2; V gene: TRBV7-2; clone size: NA; CDR3 protein: CASSLQRGGDTQYF; CDR3 DNA: TGTGCCAGCAGCCTCCAGCGGGGGGGAGATACGCAGTATTTT